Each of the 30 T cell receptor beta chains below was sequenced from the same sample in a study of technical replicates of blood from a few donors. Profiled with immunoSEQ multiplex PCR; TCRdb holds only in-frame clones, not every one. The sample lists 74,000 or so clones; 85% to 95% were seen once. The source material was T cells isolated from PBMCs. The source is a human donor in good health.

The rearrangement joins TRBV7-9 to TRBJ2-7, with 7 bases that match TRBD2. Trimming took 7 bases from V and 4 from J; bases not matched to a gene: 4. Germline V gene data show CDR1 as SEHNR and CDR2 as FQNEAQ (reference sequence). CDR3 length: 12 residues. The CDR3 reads CASTLGGYEQYF. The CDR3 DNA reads TGTGCCAGCACCCTCGGGGGGTACGAGCAGTACTTC.

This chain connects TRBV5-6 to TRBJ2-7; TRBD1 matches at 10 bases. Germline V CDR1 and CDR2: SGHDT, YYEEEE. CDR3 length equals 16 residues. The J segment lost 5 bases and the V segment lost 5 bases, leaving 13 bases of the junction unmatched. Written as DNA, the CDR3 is TGTGCCAGCAGTCTTCCCGGCGGGACAGGGGTTGACGAGCAGTACTTC. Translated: CASSLPGGTGVDEQYF.

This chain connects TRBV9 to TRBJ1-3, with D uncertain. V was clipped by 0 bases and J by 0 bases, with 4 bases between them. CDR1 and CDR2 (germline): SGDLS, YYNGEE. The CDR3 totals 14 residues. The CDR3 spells CASSVDISGNTIYF. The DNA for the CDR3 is TGTGCCAGCAGCGTAGATATCTCTGGAAACACCATATATTTT.

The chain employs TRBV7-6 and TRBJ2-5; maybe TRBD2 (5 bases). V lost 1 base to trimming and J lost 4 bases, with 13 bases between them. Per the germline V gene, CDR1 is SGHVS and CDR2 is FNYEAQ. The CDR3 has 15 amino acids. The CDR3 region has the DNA TGTGCCAGCAGCTTAGTCGCTAGCTTTGTAGAGACCCAGTACTTC. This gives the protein CASSLVASFVETQYF.

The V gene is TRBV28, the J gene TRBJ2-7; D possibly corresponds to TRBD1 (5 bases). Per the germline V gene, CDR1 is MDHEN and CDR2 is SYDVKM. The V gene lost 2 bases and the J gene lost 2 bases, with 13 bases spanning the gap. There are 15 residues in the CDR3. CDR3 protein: CASSLPVGVAYEQYF. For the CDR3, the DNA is TGTGCCAGCAGTTTACCCGTAGGGGTGGCCTACGAGCAGTACTTC.

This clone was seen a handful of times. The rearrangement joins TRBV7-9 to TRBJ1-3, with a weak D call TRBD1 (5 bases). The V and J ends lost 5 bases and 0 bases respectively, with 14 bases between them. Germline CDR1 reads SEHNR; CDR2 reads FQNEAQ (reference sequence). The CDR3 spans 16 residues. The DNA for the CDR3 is TGTGCCAGCAGCGCAGCCCAAACAGGCTCTGGAAACACCATATATTTT. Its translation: CASSAAQTGSGNTIYF.

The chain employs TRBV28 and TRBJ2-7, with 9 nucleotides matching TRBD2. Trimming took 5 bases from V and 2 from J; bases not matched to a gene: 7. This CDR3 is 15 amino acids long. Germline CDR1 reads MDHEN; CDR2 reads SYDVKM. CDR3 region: CASSPQGLAPYEQYF. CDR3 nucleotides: TGTGCCAGCAGTCCACAGGGACTAGCCCCCTACGAGCAGTACTTC.

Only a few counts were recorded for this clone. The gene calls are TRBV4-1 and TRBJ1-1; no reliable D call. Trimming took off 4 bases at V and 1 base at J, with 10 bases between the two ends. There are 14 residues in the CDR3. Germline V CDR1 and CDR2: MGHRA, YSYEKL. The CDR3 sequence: CASSRSSRNTEAFF. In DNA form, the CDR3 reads TGCGCCAGCAGCCGATCGTCTAGGAACACTGAAGCTTTCTTT.

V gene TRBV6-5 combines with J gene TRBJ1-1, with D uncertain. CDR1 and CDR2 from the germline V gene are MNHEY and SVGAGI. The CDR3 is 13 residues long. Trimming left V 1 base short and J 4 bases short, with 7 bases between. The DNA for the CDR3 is TGTGCCAGCAGTTACTATACAGCCACTGAAGCTTTCTTT. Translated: CASSYYTATEAFF.

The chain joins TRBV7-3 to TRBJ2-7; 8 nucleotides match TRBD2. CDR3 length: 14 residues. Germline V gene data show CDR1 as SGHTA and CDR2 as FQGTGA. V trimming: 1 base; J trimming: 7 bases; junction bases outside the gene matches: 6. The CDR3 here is CASSLMSTGGEQYF. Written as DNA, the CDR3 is TGTGCCAGCAGCTTAATGAGCACGGGAGGGGAGCAGTACTTC. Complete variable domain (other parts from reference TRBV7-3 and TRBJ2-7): GAGVSQTPSNKVTEKGKYVELRCDPISGHTALYWYRQSLGQGPEFLIYFQGTGAADDSGLPNDRFFAVRPEGSVSTLKIQRTERGDSAVYLCASSLMSTGGEQYFGPGTRLTVT.

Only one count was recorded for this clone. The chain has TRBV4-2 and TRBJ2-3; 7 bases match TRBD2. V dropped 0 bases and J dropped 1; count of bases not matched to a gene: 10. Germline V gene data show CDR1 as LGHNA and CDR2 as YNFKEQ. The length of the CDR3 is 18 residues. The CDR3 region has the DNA TGTGCCAGCAGCCAAGATCGCACTAGCGCTCGCGGCACAGATACGCAGTATTTT. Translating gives CASSQDRTSARGTDTQYF.

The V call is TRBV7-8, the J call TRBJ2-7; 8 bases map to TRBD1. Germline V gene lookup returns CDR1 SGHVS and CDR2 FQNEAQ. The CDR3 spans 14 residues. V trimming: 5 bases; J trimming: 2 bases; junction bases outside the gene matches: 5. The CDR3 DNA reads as TGTGCCAGCAGCCCAGAGACAGGGGCCTACGAGCAGTACTTC. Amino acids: CASSPETGAYEQYF.

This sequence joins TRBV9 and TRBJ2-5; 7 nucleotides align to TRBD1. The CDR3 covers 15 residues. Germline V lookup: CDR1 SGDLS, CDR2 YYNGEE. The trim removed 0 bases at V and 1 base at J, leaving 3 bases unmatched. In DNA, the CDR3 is TGTGCCAGCAGCGTAGACAGGGACAGCCAAGAGACCCAGTACTTC. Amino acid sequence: CASSVDRDSQETQYF.

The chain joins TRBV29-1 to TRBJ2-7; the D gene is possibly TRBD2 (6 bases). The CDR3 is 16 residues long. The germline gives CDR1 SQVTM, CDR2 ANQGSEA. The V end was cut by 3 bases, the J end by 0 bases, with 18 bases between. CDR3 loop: CSVDGTRAGLSYEQYF. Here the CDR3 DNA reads TGCAGCGTTGACGGGACCCGAGCGGGCCTCTCCTACGAGCAGTACTTC.

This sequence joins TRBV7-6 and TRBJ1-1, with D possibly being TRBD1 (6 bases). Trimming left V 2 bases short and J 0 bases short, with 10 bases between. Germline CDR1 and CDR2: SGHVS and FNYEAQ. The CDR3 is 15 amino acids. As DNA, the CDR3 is TGTGCCAGCAGCTTAAAAGGACAGTTGAACACTGAAGCTTTCTTT. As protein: CASSLKGQLNTEAFF.

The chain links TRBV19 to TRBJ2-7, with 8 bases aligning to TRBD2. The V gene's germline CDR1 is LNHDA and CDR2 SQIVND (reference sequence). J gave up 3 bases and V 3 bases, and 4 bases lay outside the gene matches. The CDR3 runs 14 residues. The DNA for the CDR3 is TGTGCCAGTAGTATGGTAGCGGGAATCTACGAGCAGTACTTC. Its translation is CASSMVAGIYEQYF.

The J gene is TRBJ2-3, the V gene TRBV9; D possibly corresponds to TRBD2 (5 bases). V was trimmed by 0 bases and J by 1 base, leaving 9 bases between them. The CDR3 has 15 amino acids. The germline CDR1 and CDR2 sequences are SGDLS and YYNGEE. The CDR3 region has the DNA TGTGCCAGCAGCGTAGTTGTGGGAGGCACAGATACGCAGTATTTT. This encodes CASSVVVGGTDTQYF.

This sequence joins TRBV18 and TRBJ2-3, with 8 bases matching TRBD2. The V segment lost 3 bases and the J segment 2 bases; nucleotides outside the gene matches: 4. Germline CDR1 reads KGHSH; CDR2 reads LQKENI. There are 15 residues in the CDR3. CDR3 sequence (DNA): TGTGCCAGCTCACCGATTAGCGGGGTCACAGATACGCAGTATTTT. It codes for CASSPISGVTDTQYF.

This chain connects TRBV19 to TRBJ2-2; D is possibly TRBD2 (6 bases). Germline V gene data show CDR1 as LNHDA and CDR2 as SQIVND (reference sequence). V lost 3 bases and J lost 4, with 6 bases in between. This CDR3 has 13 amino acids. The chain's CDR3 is CASSMGGTGELFF. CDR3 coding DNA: TGTGCCAGTAGTATGGGGGGCACCGGGGAGCTGTTTTTT.

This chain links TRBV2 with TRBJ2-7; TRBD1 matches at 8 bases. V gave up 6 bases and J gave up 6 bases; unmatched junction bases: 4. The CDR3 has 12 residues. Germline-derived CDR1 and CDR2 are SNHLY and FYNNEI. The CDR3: CASRVDRVEQYF. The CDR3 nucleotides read TGTGCCAGCAGGGTGGACAGGGTCGAGCAGTACTTC.

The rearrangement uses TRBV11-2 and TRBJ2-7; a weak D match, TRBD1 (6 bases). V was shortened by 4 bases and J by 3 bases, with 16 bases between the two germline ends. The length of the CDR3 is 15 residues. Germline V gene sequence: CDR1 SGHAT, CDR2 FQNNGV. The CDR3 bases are TGTGCCAGCAGCTCCATAAAAAGGGGGAACTACGAGCAGTACTTC. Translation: CASSSIKRGNYEQYF.

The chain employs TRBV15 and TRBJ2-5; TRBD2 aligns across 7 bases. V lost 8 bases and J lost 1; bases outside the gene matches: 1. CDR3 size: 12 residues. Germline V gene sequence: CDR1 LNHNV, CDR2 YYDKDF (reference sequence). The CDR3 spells CATGGVQETQYF. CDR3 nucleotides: TGTGCCACCGGGGGGGTCCAAGAGACCCAGTACTTC.

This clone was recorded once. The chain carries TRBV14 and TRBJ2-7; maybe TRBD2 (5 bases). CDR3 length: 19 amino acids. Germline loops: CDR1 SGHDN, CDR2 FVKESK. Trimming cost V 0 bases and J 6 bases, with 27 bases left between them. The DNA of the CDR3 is TGTGCCAGCAGCCAAGATAACGGGGTGGAGGTTCCCTCTCGGAGCGAGCAGTACTTC. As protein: CASSQDNGVEVPSRSEQYF.

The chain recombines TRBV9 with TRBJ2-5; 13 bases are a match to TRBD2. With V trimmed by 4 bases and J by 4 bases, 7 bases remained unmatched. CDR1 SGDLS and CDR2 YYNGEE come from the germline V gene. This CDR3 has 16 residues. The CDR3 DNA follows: TGTGCCAGCAGCCCCTCACTAGCGGGAGGGCCAGAGACCCAGTACTTC. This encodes CASSPSLAGGPETQYF.

Here the CDR3 reads CASSPGTSGSTDTQYF. CDR3 sequence (DNA): TGTGCCAGCTCACCTGGGACTAGCGGGAGCACAGATACGCAGTATTTT. This sequence joins TRBV18 and TRBJ2-3, with 12 bases matching TRBD2. The CDR3 runs 16 residues. The V and J ends lost 3 bases and 0 bases, in that order; junction bases with no gene match: 1. The germline gives CDR1 KGHSH, CDR2 LQKENI.

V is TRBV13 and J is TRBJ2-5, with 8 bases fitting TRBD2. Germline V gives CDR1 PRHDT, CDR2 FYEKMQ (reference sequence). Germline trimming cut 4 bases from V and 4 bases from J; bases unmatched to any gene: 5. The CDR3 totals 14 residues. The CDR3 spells CASSYRTSPETQYF. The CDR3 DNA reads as TGTGCCAGCAGCTACCGGACTAGCCCAGAGACCCAGTACTTC.

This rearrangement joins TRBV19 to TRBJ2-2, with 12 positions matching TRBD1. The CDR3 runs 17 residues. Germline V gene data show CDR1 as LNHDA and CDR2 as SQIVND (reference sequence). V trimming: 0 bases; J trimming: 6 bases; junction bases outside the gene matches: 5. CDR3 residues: CASSIDSGTGGPGELFF. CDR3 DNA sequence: TGTGCCAGTAGTATAGACTCCGGGACAGGGGGCCCCGGGGAGCTGTTTTTT.

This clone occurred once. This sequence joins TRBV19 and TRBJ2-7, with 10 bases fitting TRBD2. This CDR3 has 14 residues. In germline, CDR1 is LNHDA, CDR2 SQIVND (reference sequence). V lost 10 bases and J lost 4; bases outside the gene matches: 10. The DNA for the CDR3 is TGTGCCACCTCCAGGACTAGCGGTCTTTACGAGCAGTACTTC. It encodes CATSRTSGLYEQYF.

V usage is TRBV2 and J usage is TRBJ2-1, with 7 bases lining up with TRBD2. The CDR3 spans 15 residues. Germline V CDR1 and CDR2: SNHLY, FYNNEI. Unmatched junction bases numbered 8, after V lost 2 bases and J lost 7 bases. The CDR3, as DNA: TGTGCCAGCAGTGAATGGGCGGGAGAGTCGAATGAGCAGTTCTTC. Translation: CASSEWAGESNEQFF. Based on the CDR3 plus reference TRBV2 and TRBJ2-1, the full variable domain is EPEVTQTPSHQVTQMGQEVILRCVPISNHLYFYWYRQILGQKVEFLVSFYNNEISEKSEIFDDQFSVERPDGSNFTLKIRSTKLEDSAMYFCASSEWAGESNEQFFGPGTRLTVL.

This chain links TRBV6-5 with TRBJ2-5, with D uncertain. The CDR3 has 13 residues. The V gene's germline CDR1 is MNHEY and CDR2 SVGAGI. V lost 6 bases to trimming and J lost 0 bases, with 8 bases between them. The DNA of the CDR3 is TGTGCCAGCAGAGCCGTTTACCAAGAGACCCAGTACTTC. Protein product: CASRAVYQETQYF.